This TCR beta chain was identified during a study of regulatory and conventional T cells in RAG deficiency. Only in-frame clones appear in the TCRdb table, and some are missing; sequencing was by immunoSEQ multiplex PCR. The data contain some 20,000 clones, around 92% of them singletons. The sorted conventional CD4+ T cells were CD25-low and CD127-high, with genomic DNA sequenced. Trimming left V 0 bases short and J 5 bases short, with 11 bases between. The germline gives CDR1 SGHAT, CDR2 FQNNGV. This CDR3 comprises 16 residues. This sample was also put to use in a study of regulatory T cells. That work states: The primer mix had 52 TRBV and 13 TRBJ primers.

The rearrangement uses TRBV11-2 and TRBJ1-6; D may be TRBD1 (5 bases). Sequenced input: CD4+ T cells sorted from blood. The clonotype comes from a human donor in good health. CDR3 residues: CASSLDTRQNNSPLHF. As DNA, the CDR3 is TGTGCCAGCAGCTTAGATACTAGACAGAATAATTCACCCCTCCACTTT.